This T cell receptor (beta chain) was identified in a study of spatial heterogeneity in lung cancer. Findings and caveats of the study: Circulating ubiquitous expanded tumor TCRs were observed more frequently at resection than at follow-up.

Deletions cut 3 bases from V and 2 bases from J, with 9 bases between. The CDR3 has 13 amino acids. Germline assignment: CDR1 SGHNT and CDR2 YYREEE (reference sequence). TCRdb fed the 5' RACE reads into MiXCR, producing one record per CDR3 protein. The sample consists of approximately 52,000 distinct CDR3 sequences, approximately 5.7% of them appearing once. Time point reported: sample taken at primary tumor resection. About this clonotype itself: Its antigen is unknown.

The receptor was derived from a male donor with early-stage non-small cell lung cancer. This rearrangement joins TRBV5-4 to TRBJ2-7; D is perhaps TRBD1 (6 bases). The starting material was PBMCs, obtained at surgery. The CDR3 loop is CASSWDNPYEQYF. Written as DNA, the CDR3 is TGTGCCAGCAGCTGGGACAATCCCTACGAGCAGTACTTC.